The 23 T cell receptor beta chains given below trace back to one sample, sequenced in a study of blood T cell repertoires in COVID-19. This table comes from immunoSEQ multiplex PCR, and its TCRdb copy is limited to in-frame clones, with some not included. Of over 250,000 clones listed, approximately 87% are singletons. Sequencing input: peripheral blood. The receptor source for this set is a woman aged 40-49 years who had recovered from COVID-19.

This chain uses TRBV18 with TRBJ2-1, with 10 positions matching TRBD1. Germline lookup yields CDR1 KGHSH and CDR2 LQKENI. Unmatched junction bases numbered 5, after V lost 6 bases and J lost 3 bases. The CDR3 spans 15 residues. CDR3 sequence reads: CASSLGTGDYNEQFF. The CDR3 coding sequence is TGTGCCAGCTCCCTCGGGACAGGGGACTACAATGAGCAGTTCTTC.

The chain links TRBV19 to TRBJ2-3, with 8 bases that match TRBD2. CDR3 length: 16 amino acids. The germline CDR1 and CDR2 sequences are LNHDA and SQIVND (reference sequence). Trimming removed 7 bases from V and 2 bases from J; junction bases left unmatched: 11. CDR3 amino acids: CASTTGGGLNTDTQYF. For the CDR3, the DNA is TGTGCCAGTACCACGGGCGGGGGGCTTAACACAGATACGCAGTATTTT.

This clone was observed once. This chain links TRBV4-3 with TRBJ1-2; D not resolved. The germline V and J ends were trimmed by 4 bases and 4 bases, with 16 bases remaining between them. CDR3 size: 15 residues. The germline gives CDR1 LGHNA, CDR2 YSLEER. CDR3 in amino acids: CASSPQMGAGYGYTF. CDR3 coding DNA: TGCGCCAGCAGCCCGCAGATGGGCGCGGGCTATGGCTACACCTTC.

The V and J genes are TRBV6-5 and TRBJ2-2; D gene unclear. CDR3 length: 15 residues. The V end was cut by 6 bases, the J end by 1 base, with 12 bases between. From germline, CDR1 is MNHEY and CDR2 SVGAGI. DNA of the CDR3: TGTGCCAGCAGCTCAAGCCCCGAGAACACCGGGGAGCTGTTTTTT. Its protein product is CASSSSPENTGELFF.

This chain connects TRBV29-1 to TRBJ2-3; TRBD2 is a possible D gene (6 bases). The germline V gene has CDR1 SQVTM and CDR2 ANQGSEA. The CDR3 is 16 amino acids. Trimming cost V 7 bases and J 1 base, with 21 bases left between them. The CDR3 is CSAKGSYGGGTDTQYF. Written as DNA, the CDR3 is TGCAGCGCCAAGGGGTCTTACGGGGGAGGCACAGATACGCAGTATTTT.

The sample holds one count of this clone. The V gene is TRBV2, the J gene TRBJ2-2; 7 nucleotides agree with TRBD1. CDR1 SNHLY and CDR2 FYNNEI come from the germline V gene. The CDR3 sequence is 13 residues long. Trimming took 6 bases from V and 6 from J; bases not matched to a gene: 4. The DNA of the CDR3 is TGTGCCAGCAGCGTTGGACAGGCCGGGGAGCTGTTTTTT. The encoded protein is CASSVGQAGELFF.

V and J are TRBV19 and TRBJ2-7; 7 positions agree with TRBD1. This CDR3 contains 14 residues. V lost 7 bases and J lost 4; bases outside the gene matches: 10. Germline V gene sequence: CDR1 LNHDA, CDR2 SQIVND (reference sequence). CDR3 sequence reads: CASTAGTDPYEQYF. The DNA of the CDR3 is TGTGCCAGTACCGCCGGGACAGACCCTTACGAGCAGTACTTC.

Only one count was recorded for this clone. V and J are TRBV5-5 and TRBJ2-5, with a possible D match to TRBD2 (6 bases). The CDR3 is made up of 13 amino acids. The germline V gene has CDR1 SGHKS and CDR2 YYEKEE (reference sequence). V was shortened by 3 bases and J by 5 bases, with 11 bases between the two germline ends. The chain's CDR3 is CASSYTGGETQYF. CDR3 in DNA: TGTGCCAGCAGCTACACCGGGGGTGAGACCCAGTACTTC.

The chain recombines TRBV5-1 with TRBJ2-5; tentatively, D is TRBD2 (6 bases). Trimming took off 2 bases at V and 9 bases at J, with 14 bases between the two ends. Germline V gene lookup returns CDR1 SGHRS and CDR2 YFSETQ. This CDR3 region has 13 residues. CDR3 bases: TGCGCCAGCAGCTTTGAGCGGGTGCAGCCCCAGTACTTC. It encodes CASSFERVQPQYF.

This rearrangement joins TRBV27 to TRBJ1-1; tentatively, D is TRBD1 (5 bases). This CDR3 has 13 residues. The germline CDR1 and CDR2 sequences are MNHEY and SMNVEV (reference sequence). Trimming took 4 bases from V and 6 from J, leaving 12 bases between them. Written as DNA, the CDR3 is TGTGCCAGCAGTTCAGGATGGGGGGCTGAAGCTTTCTTT. Protein: CASSSGWGAEAFF.

V and J are TRBV3-1 (or the pseudogene TRBV3-2) and TRBJ1-4; a weak D match, TRBD1 (5 bases). The CDR3 has 14 amino acids. The ends were cut back, 0 bases at V and 14 bases at J, with 16 bases in the middle. Germline lookup yields CDR1 LGHDT and CDR2 YNNKEL (reference sequence). CDR3 coding DNA: TGTGCCAGCAGCCAAGATTTCACAGGCCCAAGGCTGTTTTTT. Protein sequence: CASSQDFTGPRLFF.

The rearrangement joins TRBV6-6 to TRBJ1-1; 9 nucleotides match TRBD1. The length of the CDR3 is 15 residues. CDR1 MNHNY and CDR2 SVGAGI come from the germline V gene (reference sequence). The V gene end was trimmed by 4 bases and the J gene end by 3 bases; junction bases not matched to a gene: 6. For the CDR3, the DNA is TGTGCCAGCAGTTCTCCGGGACAGGGATACACTGAAGCTTTCTTT. This translates into CASSSPGQGYTEAFF.

The chain employs TRBV12-3 or TRBV12-4 and TRBJ1-5; D is uncertain. This CDR3 contains 12 residues. With 9 bases removed from V and 3 bases from J, the gap between germline ends came to 9 bases. The CDR3 DNA reads TGTGCCAGTCGACGGGACAATCAGCCCCAGCATTTT. It is translated as CASRRDNQPQHF.

The chain employs TRBV5-1 and TRBJ1-1, with D perhaps TRBD1 (5 bases). The CDR3 consists of 14 residues. V was shortened by 4 bases and J by 5 bases, with 15 bases between the two germline ends. Germline CDR1 and CDR2: SGHRS and YFSETQ. The DNA for the CDR3 is TGCGCCAGCAGCCCCCCCTCAGGGCGGACTGAAGCTTTCTTT. It encodes CASSPPSGRTEAFF.

The rearrangement links TRBV7-2 to TRBJ1-2; 9 nucleotides align to TRBD1. V lost 5 bases and J lost 8; bases outside the gene matches: 12. There are 15 residues in the CDR3. From germline, CDR1 is SGHTA and CDR2 FQGNSA. This chain's CDR3 is CASSDTGTGKAGYTF. In nucleotides, the CDR3 is TGTGCCAGCAGCGACACCGGGACAGGGAAAGCGGGCTACACCTTC.

The rearrangement links TRBV5-1 to TRBJ1-5; tentatively, D is TRBD1 (5 bases). CDR1 is SGHRS and CDR2 is YFSETQ in the germline V gene. V was trimmed by 0 bases and J by 6 bases, leaving 10 bases between them. CDR3 length: 14 residues. CDR3: CASSLDIGGQPQHF. The CDR3 coding sequence is TGCGCCAGCAGCTTGGACATCGGGGGTCAGCCCCAGCATTTT.

This clone was seen only a few times. The CDR3 loop is CASGPRTANTEAFF. CDR3 coding DNA: TGTGCTAGTGGTCCCAGGACAGCGAACACTGAAGCTTTCTTT. This chain connects TRBV12-5 to TRBJ1-1, with D possibly being TRBD1 (6 bases). The V end lost 5 bases, the J end lost 1 base, and 11 bases lay between the germline ends. The germline V gene has CDR1 LGHNT and CDR2 FRNRAP. The CDR3 covers 14 residues. Full variable domain (outside the CDR3, taken from reference TRBV12-5 and TRBJ1-1): DARVTQTPRHKVTEMGQEVTMRCQPILGHNTVFWYRQTMMQGLELLAYFRNRAPLDDSGMPKDRFSAEMPDATLATLKIQPSEPRDSAVYFCASGPRTANTEAFFGQGTRLTVV.

The gene calls are TRBV9 and TRBJ1-6; D is unclear. Germline CDR1 is SGDLS and CDR2 is YYNGEE. The CDR3 totals 14 residues. V was trimmed by 5 bases and J by 2 bases, leaving 8 bases between them. Here the CDR3 DNA reads TGTGCCAGCAGTCAAAAGCCCTATAATTCACCCCTCCACTTT. It translates to CASSQKPYNSPLHF.

This clone was recorded once. CDR3 bases: TGTGCCAGCCGACCGGGCCAGGGGGCAAAAGGGACCCAGTACTTC. This translates into CASRPGQGAKGTQYF. The chain combines TRBV2 with TRBJ2-5, with TRBD1 matching over 8 bases. Germline V lookup: CDR1 SNHLY, CDR2 FYNNEI. V dropped 8 bases and J dropped 7; count of bases not matched to a gene: 15. The CDR3 totals 15 residues. The entire variable domain, with the rest obtained from reference TRBV2 and TRBJ2-5, is as follows: EPEVTQTPSHQVTQMGQEVILRCVPISNHLYFYWYRQILGQKVEFLVSFYNNEISEKSEIFDDQFSVERPDGSNFTLKIRSTKLEDSAMYFCASRPGQGAKGTQYFGPGTRLLVL.

The V gene is TRBV5-1, the J gene TRBJ2-1; 7 bases are a match to TRBD2. Germline V CDR1 and CDR2: SGHRS, YFSETQ. This CDR3 contains 17 residues. The junction had 8 bases not matched to a gene; V was cut back by 0 bases and J by 2 bases. For the CDR3, the DNA is TGCGCCAGCAGCTTGGGGTCCAGCGGGGTTGCCTACAATGAGCAGTTCTTC. Translated, it gives CASSLGSSGVAYNEQFF.

The chain links TRBV23-1 to TRBJ1-5, with TRBD1 matching over 7 bases. TRBV23-1 is assigned to the ORF class and has an uncertain function. The CDR3 spans 16 residues. Losses at the gene ends were 0 bases for V and 1 base for J; bases not matched to a gene: 3. The CDR3 DNA reads TGCGCCAGCAGTCAATCGAGGGGGCTGAGCAATCAGCCCCAGCATTTT. It codes for CASSQSRGLSNQPQHF.

This chain's CDR3 is CASSSRRTGEAFF. The DNA of the CDR3 is TGTGCCAGCAGCTCCCGGCGGACAGGTGAAGCTTTCTTT. The chain has TRBV7-2 and TRBJ1-1, with 7 nucleotides matching TRBD1. The germline gives CDR1 SGHTA, CDR2 FQGNSA. This CDR3 spans 13 amino acids. The trim removed 4 bases at V and 7 bases at J, leaving 6 bases unmatched.

The chain couples TRBV4-1 to TRBJ2-3; 13 positions agree with TRBD2. The germline CDR1 and CDR2 sequences are MGHRA and YSYEKL. The CDR3 loop spans 18 amino acids. Germline trimming cut 3 bases from V and 2 bases from J; bases unmatched to any gene: 8. CDR3 nucleotides: TGCGCCAGCAGCCAGCGGACTAGCGGGGGATTCCTCACAGATACGCAGTATTTT. Its protein is CASSQRTSGGFLTDTQYF.